Shown below are 5 T cell receptor beta chains from a single sample sequenced in a study of OX40 agonist ivuxolimab in advanced cancers. Sequencing used immunoSEQ multiplex PCR; TCRdb keeps in-frame clones, though not all of them. Altogether roughly 26,000 clones are present, about 74% being singletons, with the ten largest covering about 14%. Sequencing used CD4+ or CD8+ T cells sorted from blood, obtained in a trial of the OX40 agonist ivuxolimab. These receptors came from an adult with an advanced solid tumor such as melanoma, head and neck, liver or kidney cancer.

This sequence joins TRBV27 and TRBJ2-7; 7 bases fit TRBD1. The CDR3 is 14 residues long. The V segment lost 5 bases and the J segment 5 bases; nucleotides outside the gene matches: 9. The germline V gene has CDR1 MNHEY and CDR2 SMNVEV (reference sequence). CDR3 sequence reads: CASSPNDRDNEQYF. The CDR3 nucleotides are TGTGCCAGCAGTCCGAATGACAGGGACAACGAGCAGTACTTC.

The CDR3 here is CASSLGTSGWGTFYEQYF. The CDR3 DNA follows: TGTGCCAGCAGTCTCGGGACTAGCGGGTGGGGGACCTTTTACGAGCAGTACTTC. This chain joins TRBV27 and TRBJ2-7, with 12 bases that match TRBD2. The CDR3 loop spans 18 amino acids. Germline V gene sequence: CDR1 MNHEY, CDR2 SMNVEV (reference sequence). With 5 bases clipped from V and 4 bases from J, the junction kept 15 bases outside the gene matches.

This clone is judged medium-sized (0.01 to 0.1%). This chain links TRBV6-1 with TRBJ1-2; D uncertain. Germline CDR1 reads MNHNS; CDR2 reads SASEGT. V shed 3 bases and J shed 5 bases, with 13 bases lying between them. The CDR3 sequence is 14 residues long. The CDR3 sequence is CASSEELETYGYTF. The CDR3 DNA sequence: TGTGCCAGCAGTGAGGAGCTCGAGACTTATGGCTACACCTTC.

The V call is TRBV7-2, the J call TRBJ2-7, with TRBD1 as a possible D gene (6 bases). Germline V gene sequence: CDR1 SGHTA, CDR2 FQGNSA. Trimming pared 2 bases from V and 0 bases from J, leaving 11 bases between. The CDR3 extends over 15 amino acids. CDR3 DNA sequence: TGTGCCAGCAGCTTAATCAGGGGCAACTCCTACGAGCAGTACTTC. Translation gives CASSLIRGNSYEQYF. Based on the CDR3 plus reference TRBV7-2 and TRBJ2-7, the full variable domain is GAGVSQSPSNKVTEKGKDVELRCDPISGHTALYWYRQSLGQGLEFLIYFQGNSAPDKSGLPSDRFSAERTGGSVSTLTIQRTQQEDSAVYLCASSLIRGNSYEQYFGPGTRLTVT.

The chain joins TRBV6-1 to TRBJ1-1; 7 bases align to TRBD1. Unmatched junction bases numbered 12, after V lost 3 bases and J lost 5 bases. Germline lookup yields CDR1 MNHNS and CDR2 SASEGT. The CDR3 covers 16 residues. CDR3 nucleotides: TGTGCCAGCAGTGATCGACAGGGCCGCGGTAAAACTGAAGCTTTCTTT. Its translation is CASSDRQGRGKTEAFF.